The present T cell receptor (beta chain) was sequenced within a study of cytomegalovirus exposure and HLA in healthy donors. Study conclusions and caveats: Apparent HLA restriction characterized most CMV-associated TCR beta chains in a later analysis. Owing to their indistinguishability, certain V segments, notably TRBV6-2 and TRBV6-3, were excluded.

Germline V gives CDR1 SGHTA, CDR2 FQGNSA. Germline trimming cut 6 bases from V and 4 bases from J; bases unmatched to any gene: 3. This CDR3 is 14 amino acids long. Samples came from healthy bone marrow donors. PCR involved 60 Vbeta and 13 Jbeta primers. Sequenced by immunoSEQ multiplex PCR; TCRdb stores in-frame clones only, minus some. Here the sample spans around 58,000 clones, 65% to 80% being singletons. Of note for this clone: No antigen is known for it.

What was sequenced was PBMCs. This chain connects TRBV7-2 to TRBJ2-2; TRBD1 matches 9 bases. The clonotype comes from a man aged 35 to 55 in good health and CMV-seropositive. The CDR3 DNA follows: TGTGCCAGCAGGAGGGACAGGGTCACCGGGGAGCTGTTTTTT. This translates into CASRRDRVTGELFF.